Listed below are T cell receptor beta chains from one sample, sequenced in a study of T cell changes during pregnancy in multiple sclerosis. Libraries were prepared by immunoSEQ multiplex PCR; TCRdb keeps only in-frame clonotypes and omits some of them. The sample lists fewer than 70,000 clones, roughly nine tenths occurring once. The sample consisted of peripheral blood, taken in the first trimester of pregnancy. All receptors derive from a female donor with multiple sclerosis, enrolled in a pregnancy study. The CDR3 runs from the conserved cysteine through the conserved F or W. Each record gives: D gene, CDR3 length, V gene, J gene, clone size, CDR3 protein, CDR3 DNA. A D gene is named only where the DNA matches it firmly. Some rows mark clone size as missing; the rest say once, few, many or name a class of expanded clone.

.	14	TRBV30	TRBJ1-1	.	CAWSVGGRRTEAFF	TGTGCCTGGAGTGTAGGGGGTAGGAGGACTGAAGCTTTCTTT
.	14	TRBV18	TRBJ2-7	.	CASSLNPIQREQYF	TGTGCCAGCTCACTTAATCCCATCCAGCGGGAGCAGTACTTC
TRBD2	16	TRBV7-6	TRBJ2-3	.	CASSLLSGSSTDTQYF	TGTGCCAGCAGCTTACTTAGCGGGTCTAGCACAGATACGCAGTATTTT
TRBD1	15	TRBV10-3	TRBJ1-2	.	CAITRTGQGDYGYTF	TGTGCCATCACCCGAACTGGACAGGGCGACTATGGCTACACCTTC
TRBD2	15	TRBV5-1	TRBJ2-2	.	CASSSGTSGSGELFF	TGCGCCAGCAGCTCCGGGACTAGCGGGTCCGGGGAGCTGTTTTTT
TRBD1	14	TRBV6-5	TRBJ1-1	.	CASTRTGTNTEAFF	TGTGCCAGCACCCGGACAGGGACGAACACTGAAGCTTTCTTT
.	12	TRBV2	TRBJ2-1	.	CASTGGPNEQFF	TGTGCCAGCACGGGGGGCCCCAATGAGCAGTTCTTC
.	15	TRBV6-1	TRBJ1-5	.	CASSVQGLEFQPQHF	TGTGCCAGCAGTGTCCAGGGTCTGGAGTTTCAGCCCCAGCATTTT
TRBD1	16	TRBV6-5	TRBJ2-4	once	CASSYSGRQGVSIQYF	TGTGCCAGCAGTTACTCGGGCCGGCAGGGGGTTAGCATTCAGTACTTC
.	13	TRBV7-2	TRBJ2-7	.	CASSLGFLYEQYF	TGTGCCAGCAGCTTAGGTTTCCTCTACGAGCAGTACTTC
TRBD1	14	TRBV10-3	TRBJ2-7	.	CAISESRDRVSQYF	TGTGCCATCAGTGAGTCGAGGGACAGGGTGTCGCAGTACTTC
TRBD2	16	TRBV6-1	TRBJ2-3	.	CASSEVGGGATDTQYF	TGTGCCAGCAGTGAAGTAGGCGGGGGGGCTACAGATACGCAGTATTTT
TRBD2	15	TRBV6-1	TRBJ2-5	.	CASSESGTYQETQYF	TGTGCCAGCAGCGAAAGCGGGACCTATCAAGAGACCCAGTACTTC
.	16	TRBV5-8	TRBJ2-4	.	CASRLWGPAAKNIQYF	TGTGCCAGTAGGCTGTGGGGGCCCGCGGCCAAAAACATTCAGTACTTC
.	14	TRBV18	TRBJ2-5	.	CASSPRAERETQYF	TGTGCCAGCTCACCTAGGGCGGAGCGGGAGACCCAGTACTTC
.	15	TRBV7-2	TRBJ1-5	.	CASSPPGTNYQPQHF	TGTGCCAGCAGCCCCCCCGGGACAAACTATCAGCCCCAGCATTTT
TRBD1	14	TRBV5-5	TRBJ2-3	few	CASSWTGSTDTQYF	TGTGCCAGCAGCTGGACAGGTAGCACAGATACGCAGTATTTT
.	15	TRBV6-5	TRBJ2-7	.	CASSYSPRARHEQYF	TGTGCCAGCAGTTACTCCCCCAGGGCACGGCACGAGCAGTACTTC
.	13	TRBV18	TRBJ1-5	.	CASSPVEDQPQHF	TGTGCCAGCTCACCGGTTGAGGATCAGCCCCAGCATTTT
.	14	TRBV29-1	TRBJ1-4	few	CSVDPPSSAGKLFF	TGCAGCGTTGATCCCCCGAGCTCGGCAGGAAAACTGTTTTTT
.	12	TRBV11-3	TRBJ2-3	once	CASSLGENTQYF	TGTGCCAGCAGCTTGGGCGAGAATACGCAGTATTTT
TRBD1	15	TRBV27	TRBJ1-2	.	CASSLSGTGGYGYTF	TGTGCCAGCAGTTTATCGGGAACAGGGGGCTATGGCTACACCTTC
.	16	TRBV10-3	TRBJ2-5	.	CAISEDAAHRGETQYF	TGTGCCATCAGTGAAGACGCGGCCCACCGAGGGGAGACCCAGTACTTC
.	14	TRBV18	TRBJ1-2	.	CASSPTDTNYGYTF	TGTGCCAGCTCACCTACCGACACGAACTATGGCTACACCTTC
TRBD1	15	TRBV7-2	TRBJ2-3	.	CASTQGLGTTDTQYF	TGTGCCAGCACACAGGGGCTAGGGACCACAGATACGCAGTATTTT
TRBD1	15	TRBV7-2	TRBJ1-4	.	CASSVDRGRNEKLFF	TGTGCCAGCAGCGTGGACAGGGGGCGGAATGAAAAACTGTTTTTT
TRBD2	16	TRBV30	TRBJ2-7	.	CAWRSTLWRGGYEQYF	TGTGCCTGGAGATCCACCCTATGGCGGGGGGGCTACGAGCAGTACTTC
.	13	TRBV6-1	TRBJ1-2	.	CAIRSSTNYGYTF	TGTGCCATCCGGAGCAGTACTAACTATGGCTACACCTTC
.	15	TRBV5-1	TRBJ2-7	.	CASSFGASSSYEQYF	TGCGCCAGCAGCTTTGGGGCGTCGAGCTCCTACGAGCAGTACTTC
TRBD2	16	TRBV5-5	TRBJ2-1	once	CASSFTGTTSYNEQFF	TGTGCCAGCAGCTTTACCGGGACTACGTCTTACAATGAGCAGTTCTTC
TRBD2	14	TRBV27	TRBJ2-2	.	CASSFGGKTGELFF	TGTGCCAGCAGTTTCGGGGGGAAAACCGGGGAGCTGTTTTTT